These 31 T cell receptor beta chains originate from one sample sequenced in a study of human T cells and chemical hapten exposure. One entry per CDR3 protein results from TCRdb running MiXCR on the RACE reads. The sample shows 250,000 or so distinct CDR3 sequences, 7.7% of them seen only once. Regarding time point: pre-sensitization, week 0. Treatment indicated: therapeutic diphenylcyclopropenone sensitization with weekly scalp DPC. Sequenced material: whole blood, taken in connection with sensitization to the hapten diphenylcyclopropenone (DPC). The origin of the receptors is a man aged 18 to 29 with alopecia areata. Some clones in this sample may be carry-over from other donors' samples.

This clonotype has a handful of counts. Here the CDR3 reads CASSPSDRVFTDTQYF. The CDR3 nucleotides read TGTGCCAGCAGCCCATCGGACAGGGTTTTCACAGATACGCAGTATTTT. This sequence joins TRBV7-9 and TRBJ2-3, with 8 bases lining up with TRBD1. After removal of 5 bases from V and 2 bases from J, the junction contained 9 bases not matched to a gene. The CDR3 totals 16 residues. The germline CDR1 and CDR2 sequences are SEHNR and FQNEAQ (reference sequence).

This clonotype was recorded many times. The junction departs from the called germline gene at one end, perhaps through a read error. J is TRBJ1-2 and V is TRBV20-1; no definite D call. This CDR3 spans 13 amino acids. In germline, CDR1 is DFQATT, CDR2 SNEGSKA (reference sequence). The CDR3 nucleotides read TGCAGTGCCAGAGATAGGACGGACTATGGCTACACCTTC. Translated: CSARDRTDYGYTF.

The chain links TRBV9 to TRBJ1-4; 7 bases are shared with TRBD1. Trimming at V came to 0 bases and at J to 0 bases, leaving 2 bases not matched to a gene. This CDR3 has 16 amino acids. Germline V gene data show CDR1 as SGDLS and CDR2 as YYNGEE. CDR3 in DNA: TGTGCCAGCAGCGTAGGGGACAGAGCAACTAATGAAAAACTGTTTTTT. The encoded protein is CASSVGDRATNEKLFF.

This clonotype was counted a few times. The chain combines TRBV21-1 with TRBJ1-2; TRBD1 is the table's D call, not checked against the DNA. TRBV21-1 is a pseudogene locus. The CDR3 sequence is 17 residues long. CDR3 sequence (DNA): TGTGCCAGCAGCCGAGTGGAAACAGGGGGCGAGTTCTATGGCTACACCTTC. Protein: CASSRVETGGEFYGYTF.

This clonotype has only a few counts. This chain links TRBV6-1 with TRBJ1-4; D possibly corresponds to TRBD1 (6 bases). The germline V and J ends were trimmed by 5 bases and 2 bases, with 15 bases remaining between them. There are 16 residues in the CDR3. CDR1 MNHNS and CDR2 SASEGT come from the germline V gene. CDR3 nucleotide sequence: TGTGCCAGCAGTTTCACAGGGCCAGGGACTAATGAAAAACTGTTTTTT. The encoded protein is CASSFTGPGTNEKLFF.

Ten or more counts support this clonotype. This chain connects TRBV28 to TRBJ1-6; maybe TRBD1 (5 bases). The germline gives CDR1 MDHEN, CDR2 SYDVKM. This CDR3 comprises 15 residues. V was trimmed by 2 bases and J by 5 bases, leaving 10 bases between them. CDR3 in amino acids: CASSLMTVNNSPLHF. CDR3 DNA sequence: TGTGCCAGCAGTTTAATGACAGTTAATAATTCACCCCTCCACTTT.

In this sample, this clonotype turned up a few times. J is TRBJ2-2 and V is TRBV18, with D unclear. The CDR3 is 15 amino acids. In germline, CDR1 is KGHSH, CDR2 LQKENI. Trimming took 1 base from V and 4 from J, leaving 10 bases between them. The CDR3 bases are TGTGCCAGCTCACCACAGGGCGGTGGCACCGGGGAGCTGTTTTTT. It translates to CASSPQGGGTGELFF. The full variable domain, rest sourced from reference TRBV18 and TRBJ2-2, is NAGVMQNPRHLVRRRGQEARLRCSPMKGHSHVYWYRQLPEEGLKFMVYLQKENIIDESGMPKERFSAEFPKEGPSILRIQQVVRGDSAAYFCASSPQGGGTGELFFGEGSRLTVL.

CDR3 in DNA: TGTGCCAGCAGTTACGGCAGTGGCCCCTACGAGCAGTACGTC. Its protein product is CASSYGSGPYEQYV. The rearrangement joins TRBV6-6 to TRBJ2-7; the D is unclear. CDR1 and CDR2 from the germline V gene are MNHNY and SVGAGI (reference sequence). V was clipped by 2 bases and J by 2 bases, with 10 bases between them. CDR3 size: 14 residues.

In its sample, this clonotype was seen a few times. The chain combines TRBV7-9 with TRBJ2-3; no reliable D call. Trimming took off 10 bases at V and 2 bases at J, with 22 bases between the two ends. There are 16 residues in the CDR3. Germline lookup yields CDR1 SEHNR and CDR2 FQNEAQ (reference sequence). CDR3 sequence reads: CATHTPRLDHTDTQYF. The CDR3 DNA sequence: TGTGCCACGCATACTCCGCGGTTAGACCACACAGATACGCAGTATTTT.

Only a few counts were recorded for this clonotype. The chain is built from TRBV11-1 and TRBJ2-7; D unclear. The CDR3 contains 14 residues. Per germline, CDR1 SGHAT and CDR2 FQDESV (reference sequence). V lost 5 bases and J lost 7, with 18 bases in between. The CDR3 sequence: CASSTGWGLGEQYF. The CDR3 nucleotides read TGTGCCAGCAGCACCGGTTGGGGATTGGGGGAGCAGTACTTC.

This clonotype has just a few counts. The CDR3 bases are TGCAGTGCTGCCGGGACAGTTACCTACGAGCAGTACTTC. Its translation: CSAAGTVTYEQYF. The rearrangement links TRBV20-1 to TRBJ2-7; 7 bases are a match to TRBD1. The germline CDR1 and CDR2 sequences are DFQATT and SNEGSKA (reference sequence). V shed 5 bases and J 2 bases; nucleotides not matched to a gene: 6. The CDR3 has 13 amino acids.

This clonotype was counted many times. The chain is built from TRBV28 and TRBJ2-1; possibly TRBD1 for D (5 bases). With 7 bases removed from V and 8 bases from J, the gap between germline ends came to 15 bases. There are 13 residues in the CDR3. The germline V gene encodes CDR1 MDHEN and CDR2 SYDVKM. CDR3 sequence (DNA): TGTGCCAGCATATCACAGGAATGGGATGAGCAGTTCTTC. Translated: CASISQEWDEQFF.

V usage is TRBV3-1 and J usage is TRBJ2-2; possibly TRBD1 for D (6 bases). Germline V gene lookup returns CDR1 LGHDT and CDR2 YNNKEL (reference sequence). The CDR3 is 16 residues long. V lost 5 bases, J lost 2 bases, and 15 bases lay in between. The CDR3: CASSGARQVNTGELFF. DNA for the CDR3: TGTGCCAGCAGCGGGGCCAGACAGGTCAACACCGGGGAGCTGTTTTTT.

This clonotype has more than one count but fewer than ten. Here the CDR3 reads CASSLGARLFHEQYV. Written as DNA, the CDR3 is TGTGCCAGCAGCTTAGGTGCCCGCCTGTTCCACGAGCAGTACGTC. The chain links TRBV11-2 to TRBJ2-7, with no clear D. The CDR3 loop spans 15 amino acids. Trimming stripped 1 base from V and 5 bases from J, with 15 bases between. Germline V lookup: CDR1 SGHAT, CDR2 FQNNGV.

This clonotype was seen a few times. This chain links TRBV19 with TRBJ2-6; no definite D call. This CDR3 is built from 14 residues. V lost 5 bases, J lost 0 bases, and 5 bases lay in between. Germline V lookup: CDR1 LNHDA, CDR2 SQIVND (reference sequence). The CDR3 is CASSRGSGANVLTF. CDR3 in DNA: TGTGCCAGTAGTCGTGGCTCTGGGGCCAACGTCCTGACTTTC.

This CDR3 is CASSPSWSYEQYV. CDR3 sequence (DNA): TGTGCCAGCAGTCCAAGTTGGTCCTACGAGCAGTACGTC. The chain is built from TRBV12-3 or TRBV12-4 and TRBJ2-7, with D unresolved. V shed 5 bases and J shed 1 base, with 9 bases lying between them. The CDR3 has 13 residues.

This clonotype occurred a few times. Mismatch with germline at one junction end may stem from a read error. V is TRBV7-9 and J is TRBJ1-3, with D possibly TRBD1 on 6 matching bases. This CDR3 spans 15 amino acids. Per the germline V gene, CDR1 is SEHNR and CDR2 is FQNEAQ (reference sequence). The CDR3 is CASSLGTLSGNTIYF. In DNA form, the CDR3 reads TGTGCCAGCAGTTTAGGGACACTCTCTGGAAACACCATATATTTT.

In this sample, this clonotype turned up many times. The V call is TRBV7-2, the J call TRBJ2-3; maybe TRBD2 (5 bases). CDR1 and CDR2 from the germline V gene are SGHTA and FQGNSA. V gave up 5 bases and J gave up 0 bases, with 12 bases separating them. This CDR3 comprises 15 residues. The CDR3 DNA is TGTGCCAGCAGCCCCCCGGCGGGTAGCACAGATACGCAGTATTTT. This codes for CASSPPAGSTDTQYF.

This clonotype was counted ten times or more. CDR3 bases: TGTGCCAGCAGCCCCCGCCCTAGCACAGATACGCAGTATTTT. Protein product: CASSPRPSTDTQYF. This sequence joins TRBV7-2 and TRBJ2-3; D is unclear. V was shortened by 5 bases and J by 0 bases, with 9 bases between the two germline ends. CDR3 size: 14 residues. Germline loops: CDR1 SGHTA, CDR2 FQGNSA. Looking up the rest from reference TRBV7-2 and TRBJ2-3 gives the full variable domain: GAGVSQSPSNKVTEKGKDVELRCDPISGHTALYWYRQSLGQGLEFLIYFQGNSAPDKSGLPSDRFSAERTGGSVSTLTIQRTQQEDSAVYLCASSPRPSTDTQYFGPGTRLTVL.

The chain combines TRBV7-9 with TRBJ2-7; a possible D gene is TRBD2 (7 bases). The germline CDR1 and CDR2 sequences are SEHNR and FQNEAQ (reference sequence). The CDR3 has 16 amino acids. V lost 2 bases, J lost 2 bases, and 16 bases lay in between. The DNA of the CDR3 is TGTGCCAGCAGCTTACTGCTTGGGGGGGCGGCCTACGAGCAGTACTTC. The encoded protein is CASSLLLGGAAYEQYF.

V gene TRBV12-3 or TRBV12-4 combines with J gene TRBJ1-5, with a weak D call TRBD1 (6 bases). This CDR3 has 12 residues. Deletions cut 7 bases from V and 8 bases from J, with 12 bases between. The CDR3 sequence is CASTVTGKPQHF. The CDR3 nucleotides read TGTGCCAGCACCGTTACAGGGAAGCCCCAGCATTTT.

The rearrangement links TRBV20-1 to TRBJ2-1; the match to TRBD2 covers 10 bases. This CDR3 comprises 15 residues. Germline CDR1 and CDR2: DFQATT and SNEGSKA (reference sequence). Trimming took 2 bases from V and 4 from J; bases not matched to a gene: 5. CDR3 sequence (DNA): TGCAGTGCTAGAAGACCACTAGCGGGATACAATGAGCAGTTCTTC. Protein sequence: CSARRPLAGYNEQFF.

The chain links TRBV7-9 to TRBJ1-5; D possibly corresponds to TRBD1 (6 bases). Germline CDR1 reads SEHNR; CDR2 reads FQNEAQ (reference sequence). V was cut by 4 bases and J by 7 bases, with 8 bases left in between. This CDR3 region has 12 residues. This CDR3 reads CASSSGVQPQHF. CDR3 DNA sequence: TGTGCCAGCAGCTCAGGGGTCCAGCCCCAGCATTTT.

This rearrangement joins TRBV7-3 to TRBJ2-2; D is unresolved. This CDR3 is built from 14 residues. From germline, CDR1 is SGHTA and CDR2 FQGTGA. V lost 5 bases and J 0 bases, leaving 7 bases between the germline ends. The CDR3 loop is CASSKQPNTGELFF. In DNA, the CDR3 is TGTGCCAGCAGCAAACAGCCGAACACCGGGGAGCTGTTTTTT.

Many counts were recorded for this clonotype. This rearrangement joins TRBV5-1 to TRBJ1-1, with 11 bases fitting TRBD1. The ends lost 6 bases at V and 1 base at J; junction bases unmatched: 5. The CDR3 has 15 amino acids. Per the germline V gene, CDR1 is SGHRS and CDR2 is YFSETQ. CDR3 nucleotides: TGCGCCAGCAACAGGGACAGGGGGACGAACACTGAAGCTTTCTTT. Encoded protein: CASNRDRGTNTEAFF.

The table lists this clonotype with many counts. CDR3 residues: CASSPVQGTEAFF. The CDR3 DNA sequence: TGTGCCAGCAGCCCGGTACAGGGGACTGAAGCTTTCTTT. V gene TRBV7-3 combines with J gene TRBJ1-1, with 7 bases matching TRBD1. Germline V gene data show CDR1 as SGHTA and CDR2 as FQGTGA. The CDR3 totals 13 residues. The V segment lost 5 bases and the J segment 5 bases; nucleotides outside the gene matches: 5.

This clonotype has ten or more counts. The V and J genes are TRBV20-1 and TRBJ2-1; TRBD1 is a possible D gene (6 bases). Trimming left V 5 bases short and J 1 base short, with 12 bases between. The CDR3 length is 14 residues. CDR1 and CDR2 from the germline V gene are DFQATT and SNEGSKA (reference sequence). The CDR3 region has the DNA TGCAGTGCTCAAGGGGGAAAATCCTACAATGAGCAGTTCTTC. Translation: CSAQGGKSYNEQFF.

This clonotype showed up many times. The chain joins TRBV9 to TRBJ1-1; D is ambiguous. This CDR3 comprises 14 residues. The germline V gene encodes CDR1 SGDLS and CDR2 YYNGEE. V lost 2 bases, J lost 5 bases, and 13 bases lay in between. The CDR3 loop is CASSVAELRTEAFF. In DNA form, the CDR3 reads TGTGCCAGCAGCGTGGCAGAGTTACGGACTGAAGCTTTCTTT.

Only a few counts were recorded for this clonotype. DNA for the CDR3: TGTGCCAGCAGCTTAGGGACAGTCGGAAACACCATATATTTT. Residues: CASSLGTVGNTIYF. The chain couples TRBV7-2 to TRBJ1-3; possible D gene TRBD1, 6 bases. This CDR3 comprises 14 residues. V lost 1 base to trimming and J lost 4 bases, with 8 bases between them. In germline, CDR1 is SGHTA, CDR2 FQGNSA.

This clonotype was counted a few times. The V and J genes are TRBV20-1 and TRBJ1-5, with a possible D match to TRBD1 (5 bases). Per the germline V gene, CDR1 is DFQATT and CDR2 is SNEGSKA (reference sequence). The CDR3 consists of 14 residues. V was cut by 1 base and J by 7 bases, with 14 bases left in between. Written as DNA, the CDR3 is TGCAGTGCTAGAGCCCCAGGGCGGTTCCAGCCCCAGCATTTT. It is translated as CSARAPGRFQPQHF.

This clonotype was detected only a few times. The chain couples TRBV7-2 to TRBJ2-3, with D unclear. This CDR3 spans 16 amino acids. The germline CDR1 and CDR2 sequences are SGHTA and FQGNSA. The V end was cut by 0 bases, the J end by 0 bases, with 10 bases between. CDR3 DNA: TGTGCCAGCAGCTTAGCGTATACACCTAGCACAGATACGCAGTATTTT. Protein sequence: CASSLAYTPSTDTQYF.